This passage covers 27 T cell receptor beta chains from one sample sequenced in a study of T cell clonality in common variable immunodeficiency. TCRdb keeps only in-frame clones here, not all; method: immunoSEQ multiplex PCR. The table records approximately 81,000 clones without singletons, the ten largest covering 0.8%. The sequencing input was peripheral blood mononuclear cells. Source of these receptors: a person aged 18 to 70 in good health.

The table lists this clone with many counts. Sequencing ends 3 residues short of the CDR3 end; the germline J gene provides the rest. This chain uses TRBV14 with TRBJ2-7; 7 nucleotides align to TRBD2. The germline gives CDR1 SGHDN, CDR2 FVKESK. This CDR3 has 15 residues. The V and J ends lost 5 bases and 3 bases, in that order; junction bases with no gene match: 10. The chain's CDR3 is CASSTLGGRGYEQYF. The covered CDR3 bases are TGTGCCAGCAGCACCCTGGGGGGGAGAGGCTACGAG.

This clone was counted many times. The read finishes 3 residues shy of the CDR3 end, and the germline J gene is used to complete it. The chain is built from TRBV5-4 and TRBJ2-7; TRBD2 aligns across 8 bases. V shed 2 bases, J shed 5 bases, and the junction held 9 bases outside the gene matches. CDR1 is SGHNT, CDR2 YYREEE, per germline (reference sequence). There are 15 residues in the CDR3. CDR3 bases read: TGTGCCAGCAGCTTTGATGCGGGAGGTCACCACGAG. It is translated as CASSFDAGGHHE. The full-length CDR3 reads as CASSFDAGGHHEQYF.

This clone was observed many times. The read falls 3 residues short of the CDR3 end, and the missing part is taken from the germline J gene. V and J are TRBV5-8 and TRBJ2-7, with a tentative D call TRBD1 (5 bases). This CDR3 spans 14 amino acids. Germline assignment: CDR1 SGHTS and CDR2 YDEGEE. V was pared by 4 bases and J by 2 bases, with 13 bases between. The CDR3 spells CASSRDSQPYEQYF. The CDR3 DNA, read in part, is TGTGCCAGCAGCCGTGACAGCCAACCCTACGAG.

A word on this clone: The read finishes 3 residues shy of the CDR3 end, and the germline J gene is used to complete it. V gene TRBV7-2 combines with J gene TRBJ2-1; TRBD2 aligns across 15 bases. The germline V gene has CDR1 SGHTA and CDR2 FQGNSA. CDR3 length equals 15 residues. The V segment lost 4 bases and the J segment 8 bases; nucleotides outside the gene matches: 3. CDR3 DNA, as far as it was read: TGTGCCAGCAGCTGGGGACTAGCGGGAGGCTATGAG. This encodes CASSWGLAGGYE. The whole CDR3 protein reads CASSWGLAGGYEQFF.

This clone was detected ten times or more. Read data end 3 residues before the CDR3 end; the end is taken from the germline J gene. This chain joins TRBV30 and TRBJ1-2; 7 bases line up with TRBD1. The CDR3 is 14 residues long. J lost 0 bases, V lost 3 bases, and 4 bases had no gene match. CDR1 GTSNPN and CDR2 SVGIG come from the germline V gene (reference sequence). This CDR3 is CAWRGGTANYGYTF. The CDR3 DNA, read in part, is TGTGCCTGGAGGGGCGGGACAGCTAACTATGGC.

This clone appeared many times. The CDR3 end is not reached by the read, which stops 3 residues before it; the germline J gene fills it in. V and J are TRBV20-1 and TRBJ2-3; 7 bases agree with TRBD2. V dropped 0 bases and J dropped 2; count of bases not matched to a gene: 17. CDR1 and CDR2 from the germline V gene are DFQATT and SNEGSKA (reference sequence). The CDR3 covers 19 residues. This CDR3 reads CSARDLLPKRGVNTDTQYF. The sequenced part of the CDR3 DNA is TGCAGTGCTAGAGACCTACTTCCTAAGCGGGGCGTTAACACAGATACG.

This clone occurred many times. The CDR3 is cut off 3 residues early in the read; its end comes from the germline J gene. The chain joins TRBV20-1 to TRBJ1-4; D call uncertain. The V gene's germline CDR1 is DFQATT and CDR2 SNEGSKA (reference sequence). Between the trimmed V and J ends, which lost 5 bases and 7 bases, there was a span of 14 bases. This CDR3 has 13 residues. The covered CDR3 bases are TGCAGTGCTTTGTATCGGTCAACTGAAAAA. This encodes CSALYRSTEK. The whole CDR3 sequence is CSALYRSTEKLFF.

This clone was counted at least ten times. The CDR3 end is not reached by the read, which stops 3 residues before it; the germline J gene fills it in. The V call is TRBV9, the J call TRBJ2-3; possible D gene TRBD1, 5 bases. The V gene's germline CDR1 is SGDLS and CDR2 YYNGEE. Deletions cut 0 bases from V and 1 base from J, with 18 bases between. This CDR3 is 18 amino acids long. The CDR3 spells CASSVGGPLDFGTDTQYF. The sequenced CDR3 bases are TGTGCCAGCAGCGTAGGGGGCCCCTTGGATTTTGGCACAGATACG.

Many counts were recorded for this clone. Read data end 3 residues before the CDR3 end; the end is taken from the germline J gene. The chain has TRBV30 and TRBJ1-6; no definite D call. Germline CDR1 reads GTSNPN; CDR2 reads SVGIG (reference sequence). The CDR3 covers 14 residues. This CDR3 is CAWSGLGREAALHF. Partial CDR3 DNA: TGTGCCTGGAGTGGTCTCGGTAGGGAAGCGGCC.

This clone appeared many times. The CDR3 is CAWGTGGYEQYF. The CDR3 DNA, read in part, is TGTGCCTGGGGGACAGGGGGCTACGAG. This chain connects TRBV30 to TRBJ2-7; 11 positions agree with TRBD1. The read is 3 residues too short to cover the CDR3 end, so that end is filled in from the germline J gene. Germline CDR1 and CDR2: GTSNPN and SVGIG (reference sequence). The trim removed 5 bases at V and 3 bases at J, leaving 0 bases unmatched. The CDR3 covers 12 residues.

This clone appeared many times. CDR3 sequence: CASTLGTSGYNEQFF. Incomplete CDR3 DNA: TGTGCCAGCACCTTGGGGACTAGCGGTTACAATGAG. The chain employs TRBV28 and TRBJ2-1; 11 nucleotides agree with TRBD2. The read falls 3 residues short of the CDR3 end, and the missing part is taken from the germline J gene. Per the germline V gene, CDR1 is MDHEN and CDR2 is SYDVKM. This CDR3 comprises 15 residues. V lost 7 bases and J lost 4; bases outside the gene matches: 6.

This clone was seen at least ten times. The read terminates 3 residues before the CDR3 end, so the remaining end is supplied by the germline J gene. The chain combines TRBV27 with TRBJ2-1; 7 positions match TRBD1. The trim removed 5 bases at V and 0 bases at J, leaving 7 bases unmatched. The CDR3 spans 16 residues. Germline V gives CDR1 MNHEY, CDR2 SMNVEV (reference sequence). The CDR3 protein is CASSPGQPSSYNEQFF. The sequenced CDR3 bases are TGTGCCAGCAGTCCGGGACAGCCGAGCTCCTACAATGAG.

This clone was detected many times. The DNA ends 3 residues before the CDR3 does, and the rest of the CDR3 is filled in from the germline J gene. Other DNA sequences of this sample code for an identical CDR3. The J gene is TRBJ2-3, the V gene TRBV10-3; 8 nucleotides match TRBD1. Germline-derived CDR1 and CDR2 are ENHRY and SYGVKD. V trimming: 0 bases; J trimming: 6 bases; junction bases outside the gene matches: 2. The CDR3 has 14 residues. Partial CDR3 DNA: TGTGCCATCAGTGAGTCGACAGGGGACGATACG. This encodes CAISESTGDDT. The whole CDR3 protein is CAISESTGDDTQYF.

A note on this clone: A junction end diverges from the germline sequence, so it may reflect a read error. Sequencing ends 3 residues short of the CDR3 end; the germline J gene provides the rest. Other nucleotide sequences in the sample specify the same CDR3. This chain uses TRBV29-1 with TRBJ2-7; 8 bases agree with TRBD1. The CDR3 is 14 residues long. Germline V lookup: CDR1 SQVTM, CDR2 ANQGSEA. The CDR3 is CSVEGGQDAYEQYF. The sequenced CDR3 bases are TGCAGCGTCGAAGGGGGACAGGACGCCTACGAG.

This clone has at least ten counts. The sequenced fragment ends 3 residues before the CDR3 boundary, so the rest is inferred from the germline J gene. This chain uses TRBV4-1 with TRBJ2-7; 8 bases are shared with TRBD2. J lost 3 bases, V lost 3 bases, and 7 bases had no gene match. Germline CDR1 reads MGHRA; CDR2 reads YSYEKL. The CDR3 covers 15 residues. The CDR3 here is CASSQSSGRLYEQYF. The CDR3 DNA, read in part, is TGCGCCAGCAGCCAGTCGAGCGGGAGACTCTACGAG.

This clone was counted ten times or more. Read sequence stops 3 residues before the CDR3 end, and the germline J gene provides the missing end. The chain is built from TRBV10-1 and TRBJ2-1; perhaps TRBD1 as D (5 bases). The germline V gene has CDR1 WNHNN and CDR2 SYGVQD (reference sequence). Trimming shortened V by 2 bases and J by 7 bases, and 12 bases separated the two germline ends. The CDR3 has 14 amino acids. CDR3 in amino acids: CASSETGRTNEQFF. The covered CDR3 bases are TGCGCCAGCAGTGAGACAGGACGCACAAATGAG.

The sample holds many counts of this clone. The read stops 3 residues short of the end of the CDR3; the missing end is completed from the germline J gene. The chain joins TRBV30 to TRBJ2-7; TRBD2 matches at 7 bases. Germline V CDR1 and CDR2: GTSNPN, SVGIG (reference sequence). V was clipped by 0 bases and J by 2 bases; unmatched bases: 1. This CDR3 region has 13 residues. The DNA read from the CDR3 is TGTGCCTGGAGTGTGGGGGGGGCCTACGAG. As protein: CAWSVGGAYE. Given in full, the CDR3 is CAWSVGGAYEQYF.

In the case of this clone: With the read ending 3 residues before the CDR3 end, the germline J gene is used to fill in that end. The V and J genes are TRBV11-2 and TRBJ1-6; no clear D. Deletions cut 4 bases from V and 12 bases from J, with 10 bases between. This CDR3 has 12 residues. Per germline, CDR1 SGHAT and CDR2 FQNNGV. The CDR3 DNA, read in part, is TGTGCCAGCAGCTCCGAGGGTATACCC. It yields the protein CASSSEGIP. The complete CDR3 reads CASSSEGIPLHF.

This clone was observed many times. The missing CDR3 end, 3 residues past where the read stops, is filled in from the germline J gene. The rearrangement uses TRBV20-1 and TRBJ2-3; TRBD2 is a possible D gene (5 bases). Trimming took 2 bases from V and 2 from J, leaving 8 bases between them. This CDR3 is built from 13 residues. From germline, CDR1 is DFQATT and CDR2 SNEGSKA (reference sequence). CDR3 bases read: TGCAGTGCTAGACTAGGACTCACAGATACG. Translation: CSARLGLTDT. The whole CDR3 sequence is CSARLGLTDTQYF.

This clone was seen ten or more times. Read coverage stops 3 residues before the CDR3 terminus; the germline J gene supplies the remainder. V usage is TRBV18 and J usage is TRBJ2-7; D may be TRBD2 (6 bases). Germline assignment: CDR1 KGHSH and CDR2 LQKENI. The CDR3 totals 13 residues. The germline V and J ends were trimmed by 5 bases and 5 bases, with 13 bases remaining between them. The CDR3 DNA, read in part, is TGTGCCAGCTCATCGGGACTTATGGACGAG. It translates to CASSSGLMDE. The entire CDR3 protein reads CASSSGLMDEQYF.

This clone was found many times. The read falls 3 residues short of the CDR3 end, and the missing part is taken from the germline J gene. The chain carries TRBV20-1 and TRBJ2-3; 9 bases are shared with TRBD2. CDR1 is DFQATT and CDR2 is SNEGSKA in the germline V gene (reference sequence). CDR3 size: 12 residues. The V gene end was trimmed by 5 bases and the J gene end by 7 bases; junction bases not matched to a gene: 4. The sequenced CDR3 bases are TGCAGTGCTCTCACTAGCGGGTATACG. Its translation is CSALTSGYT. The CDR3 as a whole reads CSALTSGYTQYF.

This clone was counted ten times or more. The read gets to within 3 residues of the CDR3 end, and the germline J gene fills in the rest. The chain couples TRBV4-1 to TRBJ1-2, with unresolved D. Germline V gene sequence: CDR1 MGHRA, CDR2 YSYEKL. The CDR3 spans 17 residues. V was clipped by 1 base and J by 4 bases, with 19 bases between them. The CDR3 loop is CASSQVVSRGGGYGYTF. The sequenced CDR3 bases are TGCGCCAGCAGCCAAGTAGTTTCGCGGGGAGGCGGCTATGGC.

This clone was observed at least ten times. The read ends 3 residues shy of where the CDR3 ends; the end is completed using the germline J gene. The chain has TRBV7-3 and TRBJ2-1, with 11 bases that match TRBD1. V lost 1 base, J lost 5 bases, and 1 base stayed unmatched. Germline CDR1 is SGHTA and CDR2 is FQGTGA. The CDR3 is made up of 15 amino acids. CDR3 residues: CASSLRGQGDNEQFF. CDR3 DNA, as far as it was read: TGTGCCAGCAGCTTAAGGGGACAGGGGGACAATGAG.

This clone was observed at least ten times. The read gets to within 3 residues of the CDR3 end, and the germline J gene fills in the rest. The V gene is TRBV20-1, the J gene TRBJ2-7; 11 nucleotides line up with TRBD2. The CDR3 spans 14 residues. With 3 bases clipped from V and 3 bases from J, the junction kept 4 bases outside the gene matches. Germline CDR1 reads DFQATT; CDR2 reads SNEGSKA (reference sequence). CDR3: CSASGTSGFYEQYF. CDR3 bases read: TGCAGTGCTAGTGGGACTAGCGGATTCTACGAG.

This clone was picked up many times. Read data end 3 residues before the CDR3 end; the end is taken from the germline J gene. The chain joins TRBV30 to TRBJ2-5, with D possibly matching TRBD1 (5 bases). The length of the CDR3 is 11 residues. Germline V CDR1 and CDR2: GTSNPN, SVGIG (reference sequence). The V end was cut by 3 bases, the J end by 4 bases, with 6 bases between. The CDR3 protein is CAWRQGETQYF. CDR3 DNA (partial): TGTGCCTGGAGGCAGGGAGAGACC.

This clone was recorded a few times. The CDR3 extends 3 residues past the end of the read, so its final part is completed from the germline J gene. The chain is built from TRBV19 and TRBJ2-4, with D perhaps matching TRBD2 (5 bases). The CDR3 sequence is 15 residues long. CDR1 and CDR2 from the germline V gene are LNHDA and SQIVND (reference sequence). The part of the CDR3 DNA that was read is TGTGCCAGTACCCAGACTCTGCTAGCTAACTATGGT. This encodes CASTQTLLANYG. The entire CDR3 reads CASTQTLLANYGQYF.

The table lists this clone with many counts. The DNA ends 3 residues before the CDR3 does, and the rest of the CDR3 is filled in from the germline J gene. The chain carries TRBV19 and TRBJ2-1, with D maybe TRBD1 (6 bases). Trimming stripped 3 bases from V and 7 bases from J, with 16 bases between. CDR1 is LNHDA and CDR2 is SQIVND in the germline V gene (reference sequence). The CDR3 is made up of 15 amino acids. The CDR3 sequence is CASSMTGQGFNEQFF. The CDR3 DNA, read in part, is TGTGCCAGTAGTATGACGGGGCAGGGGTTTAATGAG.